These 15 T cell receptor beta chains share one sample of origin, sequenced in a study of T cell responses to AZD1222 COVID-19 vaccine. The protocol was immunoSEQ multiplex PCR, while the TCRdb copy is restricted to in-frame clones and leaves out a portion. The table shows 130,000 to 150,000 clones, with roughly 93% occurring only once. The sequencing used peripheral blood, collected after recovery from COVID-19. These receptors all come from an adult who had recovered from COVID-19.

The chain uses TRBV7-9 and TRBJ2-1; a weak D match, TRBD2 (6 bases). CDR1 and CDR2 from the germline V gene are SEHNR and FQNEAQ (reference sequence). With 4 bases removed from V and 7 bases from J, the gap between germline ends came to 14 bases. The CDR3 runs to 14 residues. CDR3 nucleotides: TGTGCCAGCAGCTCCGGGAGCCACGTGAATGAGCAGTTCTTC. Amino acid sequence: CASSSGSHVNEQFF.

J is TRBJ2-7 and V is TRBV14; D is uncertain. This CDR3 is built from 15 residues. V was cut by 1 base and J by 3 bases, with 13 bases left in between. Germline CDR1 reads SGHDN; CDR2 reads FVKESK. CDR3 sequence (DNA): TGTGCCAGCAGCCAAGTTTCCAGTACCTTCTACGAGCAGTACTTC. This translates into CASSQVSSTFYEQYF.

The chain carries TRBV6-1 and TRBJ1-5; no clear D gene. Trimming left V 2 bases short and J 4 bases short, with 0 bases between. The germline V gene has CDR1 MNHNS and CDR2 SASEGT. The CDR3 spans 11 residues. The CDR3: CASSENQPQHF. CDR3 coding DNA: TGTGCCAGCAGTGAAAATCAGCCCCAGCATTTT.

The chain combines TRBV19 with TRBJ2-1; TRBD2 agrees at 10 bases. V trimming: 5 bases; J trimming: 2 bases; junction bases outside the gene matches: 3. The CDR3 sequence is 15 residues long. Germline V gene data show CDR1 as LNHDA and CDR2 as SQIVND (reference sequence). In DNA form, the CDR3 reads TGTGCCAGTAGTGCACTAGCGGGGCCCTACAATGAGCAGTTCTTC. The encoded protein is CASSALAGPYNEQFF. The full variable domain, completed using reference TRBV19 and TRBJ2-1, is DGGITQSPKYLFRKEGQNVTLSCEQNLNHDAMYWYRQDPGQGLRLIYYSQIVNDFQKGDIAEGYSVSREKKESFPLTVTSAQKNPTAFYLCASSALAGPYNEQFFGPGTRLTVL.

The DNA of the CDR3 is TGTGCCAGCAGTTCAATGGGACCGACGAACACCGGGGAGCTGTTTTTT. It encodes CASSSMGPTNTGELFF. The chain couples TRBV27 to TRBJ2-2, with D perhaps being TRBD1 or TRBD2 (5 bases each). V shed 4 bases and J shed 0 bases, with 12 bases lying between them. This CDR3 has 16 residues. CDR1 MNHEY and CDR2 SMNVEV come from the germline V gene (reference sequence).

This clone came up once. The chain couples TRBV7-2 to TRBJ2-7; the D gene could be TRBD1 or TRBD2 (5 bases each). V shed 5 bases and J shed 2 bases, with 19 bases lying between them. This CDR3 has 16 amino acids. CDR1 SGHTA and CDR2 FQGNSA come from the germline V gene. CDR3 coding DNA: TGTGCCAGCAGCCTGTACGCCGGGACGGCACCCTACGAGCAGTACTTC. Its protein is CASSLYAGTAPYEQYF.

V is TRBV24-1 and J is TRBJ1-5; 10 bases match TRBD1. Germline V gene data show CDR1 as KGHDR and CDR2 as SFDVKD. The CDR3 has 15 residues. Trimming cost V 3 bases and J 7 bases; bases outside gene matches: 5. CDR3 DNA: TGTGCCACCAGTGATCCGGGACAGGGGAACCAGCCCCAGCATTTT. It yields the protein CATSDPGQGNQPQHF.

The chain is built from TRBV5-1 and TRBJ2-2; 14 positions agree with TRBD2. The CDR3 sequence is 19 residues long. Germline V gene sequence: CDR1 SGHRS, CDR2 YFSETQ. V shed 4 bases and J 4 bases; nucleotides not matched to a gene: 12. The CDR3 region has the DNA TGCGCCAGCAGCGGGGGGACAGGGACTAGCGGGAGTAGCACCGGGGAGCTGTTTTTT. Amino acid sequence: CASSGGTGTSGSSTGELFF.

This clone was recorded once. This chain joins TRBV4-1 and TRBJ1-2, with 9 bases lining up with TRBD1. Germline CDR1 MGHRA, CDR2 YSYEKL. With V trimmed by 3 bases and J by 6 bases, 5 bases remained unmatched. This CDR3 region has 14 residues. The CDR3 loop reads CASSHVGTGNGYTF. The DNA for the CDR3 is TGCGCCAGCAGCCATGTGGGGACAGGGAATGGCTACACCTTC.

The chain is built from TRBV28 and TRBJ1-4; D not resolved. In germline, CDR1 is MDHEN, CDR2 SYDVKM. CDR3 length: 12 amino acids. Trimming pared 5 bases from V and 5 bases from J, leaving 6 bases between. CDR3 residues: CASSLGNEKLFF. The CDR3 DNA follows: TGTGCCAGCAGTCTAGGGAATGAAAAACTGTTTTTT.

The rearrangement uses TRBV19 and TRBJ2-5; D possibly corresponds to TRBD1 (6 bases). The CDR3 is 14 residues long. CDR1 is LNHDA and CDR2 is SQIVND in the germline V gene (reference sequence). Trimming took 8 bases from V and 4 from J, leaving 17 bases between them. CDR3 amino acids: CASQDRLAGETQYF. In DNA form, the CDR3 reads TGTGCCAGTCAAGACAGGCTTGCCGGAGAGACCCAGTACTTC.

The V gene is TRBV7-3, the J gene TRBJ2-3; D is possibly TRBD2 (5 bases). Germline V CDR1 and CDR2: SGHTA, FQGTGA. The V gene lost 5 bases and the J gene lost 0 bases, with 9 bases spanning the gap. This CDR3 spans 14 amino acids. The CDR3 sequence is CASSLWTSTDTQYF. The CDR3, as DNA: TGTGCCAGCAGCCTATGGACTAGCACAGATACGCAGTATTTT.

The count of this clone is one. The chain is built from TRBV2 and TRBJ2-4; D might be TRBD2 (6 bases). Trimming left V 2 bases short and J 0 bases short, with 14 bases between. This CDR3 spans 17 amino acids. The germline CDR1 and CDR2 sequences are SNHLY and FYNNEI. CDR3 in DNA: TGTGCCAGCAGTGAAAGTGGGACTTTCTTAGCCAAAAACATTCAGTACTTC. This codes for CASSESGTFLAKNIQYF.

The rearrangement uses TRBV27 and TRBJ2-1, with D perhaps TRBD1 (5 bases). The CDR3 spans 12 residues. Germline CDR1 reads MNHEY; CDR2 reads SMNVEV (reference sequence). The germline V and J ends were trimmed by 6 bases and 7 bases, with 10 bases remaining between them. The CDR3 region is CASSARGNEQFF. The CDR3 nucleotides are TGTGCCAGCAGCGCTAGGGGTAATGAGCAGTTCTTC.

The chain combines TRBV10-3 with TRBJ2-2; D is possibly TRBD2 (6 bases). The V end was cut by 6 bases, the J end by 7 bases, with 12 bases between. This CDR3 is 13 amino acids long. CDR1 and CDR2 (germline): ENHRY, SYGVKD. CDR3 nucleotides: TGTGCCATCAGCGGGAGATTGGACGGGGAGCTGTTTTTT. Protein: CAISGRLDGELFF.